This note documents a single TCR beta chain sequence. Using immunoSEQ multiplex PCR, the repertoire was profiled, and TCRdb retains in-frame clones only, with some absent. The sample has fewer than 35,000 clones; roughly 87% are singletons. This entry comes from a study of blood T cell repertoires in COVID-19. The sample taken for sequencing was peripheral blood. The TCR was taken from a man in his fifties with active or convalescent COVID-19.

CDR3 nucleotides: TGTGCCAGCAGCTTAGCGGGGGTATCCACTGAAGCTTTCTTT. The encoded protein is CASSLAGVSTEAFF. The gene calls are TRBV7-3 and TRBJ1-1; a weak D match, TRBD1 (5 bases). V dropped 2 bases and J dropped 4 bases, with 11 bases sitting between them. From germline, CDR1 is SGHTA and CDR2 FQGTGA. The CDR3 spans 14 residues.